This T cell receptor (beta chain) was obtained from a study of cytomegalovirus exposure and HLA in healthy donors. The PCR contained 60 Vbeta and 13 Jbeta primers. Profiled with immunoSEQ multiplex PCR; TCRdb holds only in-frame clones, not every one. This sample has roughly 150,000 clones, with around 86% found just once. The sequenced material came from PBMCs. The receptor was derived from a female donor in good health and CMV-seronegative.

The CDR3 DNA is TGTGCCAGCAGCACAAAGACAGGGGTTGGCGAAAAACTGTTTTTT. The encoded protein is CASSTKTGVGEKLFF. This chain links TRBV5-6 with TRBJ1-4; 8 positions match TRBD1. CDR1 and CDR2 from the germline V gene are SGHDT and YYEEEE. Losses at the gene ends were 4 bases for V and 8 bases for J; bases not matched to a gene: 10. The CDR3 is 15 residues long.